This T cell receptor beta chain originates from a study of Ad26.COV2.S vaccination and SARS-CoV-2 variants. Clones were sequenced by immunoSEQ multiplex PCR, and TCRdb holds only the in-frame ones, with some missing. The data show roughly 140,000 clones, with 86% seen just once and more than 4.5% held by the top ten. V dropped 2 bases and J dropped 4; count of bases not matched to a gene: 8. Per germline, CDR1 MDHEN and CDR2 SYDVKM. The CDR3 totals 15 residues. As concerns this clone: What it recognizes is unknown.

Study-level points and caveats: Assessments of TCR breadth and depth may have underestimated the total T cell responses.

This chain joins TRBV28 and TRBJ2-7; 7 bases line up with TRBD1. The sequence derives from a human donor who had recovered from COVID-19. Here the sequenced sample was peripheral blood, taken after recovery from COVID-19. CDR3 residues: CASSLETGQHYEQYF. The CDR3 nucleotides are TGTGCCAGCAGTTTAGAGACGGGACAGCATTACGAGCAGTACTTC.